This TCR beta chain originates from a study of PD-1 blockade in classical Hodgkin lymphoma. Broader study findings: Reported baseline diversity: healthy donors highest, relapsed/refractory patients lowest. Complete responders had baseline diversity similar to newly diagnosed patients. Any patient who commenced nivolumab under 1 year after ASCT was excluded.

Of note for this clone: Antigen unknown.

Sequencing used immunoSEQ multiplex PCR; TCRdb keeps in-frame clones, though not all of them. Of more than 140,000 clones in the sample, 78% were seen once. The CDR3 is 13 residues long. V gave up 5 bases and J gave up 5 bases, with 15 bases separating them. Germline CDR1 reads SQVTM; CDR2 reads ANQGSEA. After autologous stem cell transplantation all patients relapsed, and prior brentuximab vedotin exposure differed between cohorts. The sample consisted of peripheral blood mononuclear cells (PBMCs), taken before the second cycle of nivolumab. This TCR was recovered from a human donor with classical Hodgkin lymphoma. J is TRBJ1-2 and V is TRBV29-1, with D tentatively TRBD1 (6 bases). CDR3 residues: CSVYRQGRYGYTF. In nucleotides, the CDR3 is TGCAGCGTTTACAGGCAGGGGAGGTATGGCTACACCTTC.